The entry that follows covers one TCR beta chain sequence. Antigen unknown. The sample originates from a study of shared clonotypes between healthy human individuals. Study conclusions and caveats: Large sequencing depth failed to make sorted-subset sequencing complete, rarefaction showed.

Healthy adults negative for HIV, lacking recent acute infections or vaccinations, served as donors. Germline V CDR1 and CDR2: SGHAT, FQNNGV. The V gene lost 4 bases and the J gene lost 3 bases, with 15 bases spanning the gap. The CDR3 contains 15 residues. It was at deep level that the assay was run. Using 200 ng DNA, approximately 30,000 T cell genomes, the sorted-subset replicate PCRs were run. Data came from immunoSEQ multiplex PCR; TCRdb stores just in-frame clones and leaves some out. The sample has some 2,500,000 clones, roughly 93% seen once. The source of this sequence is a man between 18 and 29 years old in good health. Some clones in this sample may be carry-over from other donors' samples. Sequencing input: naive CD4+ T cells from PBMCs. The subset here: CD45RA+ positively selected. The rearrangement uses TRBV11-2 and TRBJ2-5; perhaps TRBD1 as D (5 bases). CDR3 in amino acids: CASSSQTDLKETQYF. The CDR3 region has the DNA TGTGCCAGCAGCTCCCAGACAGATCTGAAAGAGACCCAGTACTTC.